This TCR beta chain is drawn from a study of cytomegalovirus exposure and HLA in healthy donors. General study points: Earlier analysis yielded a pattern in which most TCR beta V segments were productive about 87% or about 30% of the time. Diagnosis of cytomegalovirus status made by the classifier reportedly showed high specificity and sensitivity. With DRB1 most and HLA-C fewest, TCR association rates differed between HLA loci in a later analysis. Common viral pathogens seemed, in a later analysis, to connect with several of the most significant clusters.

The CDR3 loop spans 17 amino acids. Germline trimming cut 5 bases from V and 5 bases from J; bases unmatched to any gene: 11. CDR1 is SGHTA, CDR2 FQGTGA, per germline. With 60 Vbeta and 13 Jbeta primers, the PCR was carried out. The repertoire was sequenced with immunoSEQ multiplex PCR; TCRdb's copy has only in-frame clones and lacks some. The sample includes about 70,000 clones, roughly 89% of them seen just once. Turning to this clone: Its antigen is as yet unknown.

V gene TRBV7-3 combines with J gene TRBJ2-2; the match to TRBD2 covers 10 bases. The sequenced sample consisted of PBMCs. This receptor was identified in a woman under 40 in good health and CMV-seronegative. The CDR3 loop is CASSASLAGVLTGELFF. The CDR3 DNA follows: TGTGCCAGCAGCGCTTCCCTAGCGGGGGTACTGACCGGGGAGCTGTTTTTT.